Shown below are 26 T cell receptor beta chains from a single sample sequenced in a study of PD-L1 blockade in urothelial cancer. Only in-frame clones appear in the TCRdb table, and some are missing; sequencing was by immunoSEQ multiplex PCR. Here the sample spans roughly 87,000 clones, around 89% being singletons. This sample's time point: pretreatment peripheral blood. The specimen was PBMCs, collected around atezolizumab (anti-PD-L1) treatment. These receptor sequences come from a woman aged 80 or older with urothelial cancer.

The chain combines TRBV27 with TRBJ1-2; 8 bases match TRBD1. Germline loops: CDR1 MNHEY, CDR2 SMNVEV (reference sequence). CDR3 length equals 14 residues. V gave up 7 bases and J gave up 8 bases; unmatched junction bases: 12. The CDR3 bases are TGTGCCAGCAAATGGGACAGGAAATCGGAAGGCTACACCTTC. Translated: CASKWDRKSEGYTF.

The chain joins TRBV4-2 to TRBJ2-5; 14 bases fit TRBD2. The V gene end was trimmed by 4 bases and the J gene end by 4 bases; junction bases not matched to a gene: 5. The CDR3 has 16 residues. Germline CDR1 LGHNA, CDR2 YNFKEQ. This CDR3 reads CASSLGTSGSGETQYF. The CDR3 bases are TGTGCCAGCAGCCTTGGGACTAGCGGGAGTGGAGAGACCCAGTACTTC.

V gene TRBV7-9 combines with J gene TRBJ1-1; D might be TRBD1 (6 bases). The CDR3 totals 14 residues. With 5 bases removed from V and 6 bases from J, the gap between germline ends came to 16 bases. From germline, CDR1 is SEHNR and CDR2 FQNEAQ (reference sequence). The CDR3 sequence is CASSASRGFSEAFF. CDR3 nucleotide sequence: TGTGCCAGCAGCGCGTCCAGGGGTTTCTCTGAAGCTTTCTTT.

The chain combines TRBV18 with TRBJ1-1; TRBD1 might be the D (5 bases). From germline, CDR1 is KGHSH and CDR2 LQKENI. V was pared by 4 bases and J by 4 bases, with 16 bases between. There are 15 residues in the CDR3. The CDR3, as DNA: TGTGCCAGCTCACGGGGCTTCCCCGAAGGCACTGAAGCTTTCTTT. It yields the protein CASSRGFPEGTEAFF.

In its sample, this clone was seen a few times. This chain joins TRBV7-9 and TRBJ2-1, with 11 bases that match TRBD2. Germline V gene data show CDR1 as SEHNR and CDR2 as FQNEAQ (reference sequence). This CDR3 comprises 14 residues. The ends lost 6 bases at V and 6 bases at J; junction bases unmatched: 4. The CDR3 spells CASSYGTSGNEQFF. In nucleotides, the CDR3 is TGTGCCAGCAGTTACGGGACTAGCGGCAATGAGCAGTTCTTC.

This clone was detected once. The chain has TRBV4-2 and TRBJ2-7, with TRBD1 matching over 7 bases. Germline CDR1 and CDR2: LGHNA and YNFKEQ. The J segment lost 7 bases and the V segment lost 4 bases, leaving 13 bases of the junction unmatched. This CDR3 is built from 15 residues. The CDR3, as DNA: TGTGCCAGCAGCCCGCAGGGGGTCCCATCTACGGAGCAGTACTTC. It specifies CASSPQGVPSTEQYF.

The J gene is TRBJ1-5, the V gene TRBV16, with TRBD1 identical over 8 bases. This CDR3 has 17 residues. Germline V lookup: CDR1 KGHSY, CDR2 FQNENV. The junction had 8 bases not matched to a gene; V was cut back by 2 bases and J by 2 bases. CDR3 amino acids: CASSQLQGVSGNQPQHF. The CDR3 DNA reads as TGTGCCAGCAGCCAACTACAGGGGGTCTCGGGCAATCAGCCCCAGCATTTT.

The chain uses TRBV5-1 and TRBJ1-2; tentative D call: TRBD1 (6 bases). Germline loops: CDR1 SGHRS, CDR2 YFSETQ. This CDR3 is built from 15 residues. Trimming took 1 base from V and 1 from J, leaving 11 bases between them. The chain's CDR3 is CASSLTSQGNYGYTF. The CDR3 bases are TGCGCCAGCAGCTTGACTTCACAGGGTAACTATGGCTACACCTTC.

The chain has TRBV5-5 and TRBJ1-5; D remains ambiguous. The germline CDR1 and CDR2 sequences are SGHKS and YYEKEE (reference sequence). The CDR3 totals 16 residues. Trimming took off 4 bases at V and 4 bases at J, with 18 bases between the two ends. The CDR3: CASSDGHILPNQPQHF. The DNA for the CDR3 is TGTGCCAGCAGCGATGGGCACATTCTACCTAATCAGCCCCAGCATTTT.

The V gene is TRBV5-4, the J gene TRBJ2-5; the D gene is possibly TRBD2 (6 bases). The CDR3 contains 14 residues. V was cut by 0 bases and J by 4 bases, with 10 bases left in between. CDR1 is SGHNT, CDR2 YYREEE, per germline (reference sequence). CDR3 sequence reads: CASSLVGGRETQYF. For the CDR3, the DNA is TGTGCCAGCAGCTTGGTCGGGGGTAGAGAGACCCAGTACTTC.

The chain joins TRBV19 to TRBJ1-1; unclear D gene. The V gene lost 2 bases and the J gene lost 0 bases, with 7 bases spanning the gap. This CDR3 is built from 14 residues. The germline gives CDR1 LNHDA, CDR2 SQIVND (reference sequence). CDR3 bases: TGTGCCAGTAGTATAAATGTATTGAACACTGAAGCTTTCTTT. Its translation: CASSINVLNTEAFF.

The chain carries TRBV25-1 and TRBJ2-3, with 12 positions matching TRBD2. This CDR3 is 15 amino acids long. CDR1 is MGHDK, CDR2 SYGVNS, per germline. The V gene end was trimmed by 4 bases and the J gene end by 6 bases; junction bases not matched to a gene: 5. This chain's CDR3 is CASSGLAGAFDTQYF. The CDR3 coding sequence is TGTGCCAGCAGTGGACTAGCGGGAGCGTTTGATACGCAGTATTTT.

The gene calls are TRBV6-4 and TRBJ2-6, with D uncertain. The CDR3 loop spans 14 amino acids. The V gene lost 4 bases and the J gene lost 2 bases, with 6 bases spanning the gap. CDR1 and CDR2 (germline): MRHNA, SNTAGT. CDR3: CASSAEAGANVLTF. CDR3 nucleotides: TGTGCCAGCAGTGCCGAGGCTGGGGCCAACGTCCTGACTTTC.

V is TRBV5-1 and J is TRBJ2-1; 11 bases align to TRBD2. V shed 4 bases and J 8 bases; nucleotides not matched to a gene: 14. CDR1 and CDR2 (germline): SGHRS, YFSETQ. CDR3 length: 17 residues. This CDR3 reads CASSGTGLAGGRDEQFF. CDR3 DNA: TGCGCCAGCAGCGGAACGGGGCTAGCGGGAGGTCGCGATGAGCAGTTCTTC.

The CDR3 sequence: CASSPPGAEQFF. In nucleotides, the CDR3 is TGCGCCAGCAGCCCGCCCGGAGCTGAGCAGTTCTTC. The rearrangement joins TRBV5-1 to TRBJ2-1; no firm D call. V was clipped by 4 bases and J by 9 bases, with 11 bases between them. Germline V gene data show CDR1 as SGHRS and CDR2 as YFSETQ. This CDR3 has 12 residues.

The chain employs TRBV7-8 and TRBJ2-7, with D unclear. The CDR3 contains 18 residues. Trimming cost V 1 base and J 5 bases, with 24 bases left between them. CDR1 is SGHVS, CDR2 FQNEAQ, per germline. The CDR3: CASSLELTLPSPQNEQYF. Written as DNA, the CDR3 is TGTGCCAGCAGCTTAGAGCTTACTCTACCATCCCCCCAAAACGAGCAGTACTTC. The variable domain in full, completed from reference TRBV7-8 and TRBJ2-7, reads GAGVSQSPRYKVAKRGQDVALRCDPISGHVSLFWYQQALGQGPEFLTYFQNEAQLDKSGLPSDRFFAERPEGSVSTLKIQRTQQEDSAVYLCASSLELTLPSPQNEQYFGPGTRLTVT.

This rearrangement joins TRBV6-4 to TRBJ2-2; 13 bases line up with TRBD2. V lost 6 bases to trimming and J lost 6 bases; unmatched junction nucleotides: 4. This CDR3 comprises 15 residues. CDR1 is MRHNA and CDR2 is SNTAGT in the germline V gene. CDR3 nucleotides: TGTGCCAGCAGAAGGACTAGCGGGAGTTCCGGGGAGCTGTTTTTT. Amino acids: CASRRTSGSSGELFF.

The V gene is TRBV16, the J gene TRBJ1-1, with a weak D call TRBD1 (6 bases). The CDR3 runs to 13 residues. V lost 3 bases to trimming and J lost 11 bases, with 16 bases between them. Germline lookup yields CDR1 KGHSY and CDR2 FQNENV. The DNA for the CDR3 is TGTGCCAGCAGCCAGCAGGGGCAGCTGGGGGCTTTCTTT. As protein: CASSQQGQLGAFF. Variable domain in full (rest from reference TRBV16 and TRBJ1-1): GEEVAQTPKHLVRGEGQKAKLYCAPIKGHSYVFWYQQVLKNEFKFLISFQNENVFDETGMPKERFSAKCLPNSPCSLEIQATKLEDSAVYFCASSQQGQLGAFFGQGTRLTVV.

The V and J genes are TRBV5-1 and TRBJ2-3; a weak D match, TRBD1 (6 bases). Looked up from germline, CDR1 is SGHRS and CDR2 is YFSETQ. CDR3 length: 13 amino acids. With 4 bases removed from V and 2 bases from J, the gap between germline ends came to 8 bases. CDR3 loop: CASSMGHTDTQYF. In DNA form, the CDR3 reads TGCGCCAGCAGCATGGGACACACAGATACGCAGTATTTT.

This clone was recorded only once. This sequence joins TRBV5-8 and TRBJ1-5, with 9 bases lining up with TRBD1. The CDR3 extends over 12 amino acids. Germline CDR1 is SGHTS and CDR2 is YDEGEE. V trimming: 5 bases; J trimming: 14 bases; junction bases outside the gene matches: 8. CDR3 loop: CASSYGTGTKHF. The CDR3 DNA reads as TGTGCCAGCAGTTACGGGACAGGGACAAAGCATTTT.

CDR3 bases: TGTGCCAGCTCGCTCAAGACAGGGGGTTCGGGAGATACGCAGTATTTT. Its translation is CASSLKTGGSGDTQYF. The chain uses TRBV18 and TRBJ2-3, with 9 bases identical to TRBD1. From germline, CDR1 is KGHSH and CDR2 LQKENI. V gave up 6 bases and J gave up 5 bases; unmatched junction bases: 12. CDR3 length: 16 amino acids.

CDR3 in amino acids: CASSPGDRFYGYTF. CDR3 nucleotide sequence: TGTGCCAGCAGCCCGGGGGACAGGTTCTATGGCTACACCTTC. This sequence joins TRBV9 and TRBJ1-2; 8 bases line up with TRBD1. The CDR3 has 14 amino acids. The V gene's germline CDR1 is SGDLS and CDR2 YYNGEE. J lost 4 bases, V lost 4 bases, and 6 bases had no gene match.

This chain links TRBV5-1 with TRBJ2-2; 10 bases line up with TRBD1. The V and J ends lost 7 bases and 3 bases, in that order; junction bases with no gene match: 3. CDR1 is SGHRS and CDR2 is YFSETQ in the germline V gene. The CDR3 is 14 amino acids. The DNA of the CDR3 is TGCGCCAGCCCCGGGACAGGGGACACCGGGGAGCTGTTTTTT. Translated: CASPGTGDTGELFF. The full variable domain, in which reference TRBV5-1 and TRBJ2-2 provide the parts outside the CDR3, is KAGVTQTPRYLIKTRGQQVTLSCSPISGHRSVSWYQQTPGQGLQFLFEYFSETQRNKGNFPGRFSGRQFSNSRSEMNVSTLELGDSALYLCASPGTGDTGELFFGEGSRLTVL.

The chain is built from TRBV12-5 and TRBJ2-1, with 13 bases that match TRBD2. This CDR3 has 16 residues. Trimming took 2 bases from V and 9 from J; bases not matched to a gene: 7. From germline, CDR1 is LGHNT and CDR2 FRNRAP. CDR3 DNA sequence: TGTGCTAGTGGTTTGCCTGGACTAGCGGGAGTAGGTGAGCAGTTCTTC. This encodes CASGLPGLAGVGEQFF.

The CDR3 nucleotides read TGTGCCAGCAGCCAAGGACTCAGCACAGATACGCAGTATTTT. The encoded protein is CASSQGLSTDTQYF. The chain carries TRBV27 and TRBJ2-3; D is possibly TRBD2 (5 bases). Germline V gives CDR1 MNHEY, CDR2 SMNVEV (reference sequence). Trimming stripped 6 bases from V and 0 bases from J, with 10 bases between. The CDR3 extends over 14 amino acids.

J is TRBJ1-2 and V is TRBV28; D not resolved. The CDR3 runs 13 residues. V lost 8 bases and J lost 5, with 15 bases in between. Germline V gene sequence: CDR1 MDHEN, CDR2 SYDVKM. Written as DNA, the CDR3 is TGTGCCAGCCACCAGGCCAGGCTTTATGGCTACACCTTC. Translation: CASHQARLYGYTF.